The source of this T cell receptor (beta chain) is a study of shared clonotypes between healthy human individuals. Study background: Per donor, CD8 memory used one plate, CD8 naive used two, CD4 memory used three and CD4 naive used three.

Naive CD8 populations comprised CD45RO-negative cells positively selected for CCR7, excluding terminally differentiated effector memory CD45RA+ cells. Measured with immunoSEQ multiplex PCR; TCRdb has only the in-frame clones, and not every one. This sample has about 2 million clones, with about 95% found just once. General observations from the study: Non-shared clonotypes had lower generation probabilities than clonotypes shared by all four sorted-subset donors. Sample collection involved blood only; tissue repertoires are likely different.

As regards this clone: Antigen specificity is unknown.

The CDR3 is 16 amino acids. The germline V and J ends were trimmed by 3 bases and 2 bases, with 15 bases remaining between them. Per germline, CDR1 MRHNA and CDR2 SNTAGT. Sequences were obtained from naive CD8+ T cells sorted from blood. This TCR came from a man aged 18 to 30 in good health. The chain couples TRBV6-4 to TRBJ2-3, with D unclear. CDR3 in DNA: TGTGCCAGCAGTGAGGACGCCGGTCGGGTCACAGATACGCAGTATTTT. Translation: CASSEDAGRVTDTQYF.